This record looks at one T cell receptor (beta chain) sequence and its context. Original methodology: Amplification of reference gene primers was used by the study to estimate nucleated cell counts. The protocol was immunoSEQ multiplex PCR, while the TCRdb copy is restricted to in-frame clones and leaves out a portion. From that table come the V and J calls and clone size; the DNA was used to work out D and trimming. The sample lists 140,000 to 150,000 clones; roughly 78% were seen once. This entry belongs to a study of blood T cell repertoires in COVID-19. As for the study in general: Samples of COVID-19 (acute and convalescent) were obtained from the United States, Italy and Spain. The analysed material was cDNA or gDNA that came from T cells, B-cell-depleted T cells, or PBMCs.

Germline V CDR1 and CDR2: MNHEY, SVGAGI. V gave up 6 bases and J gave up 2 bases; unmatched junction bases: 3. The CDR3 is 14 residues long. The chain is built from TRBV6-5 and TRBJ2-3; 9 bases map to TRBD2. The TCR comes from a human donor with acute or convalescent COVID-19. The donor label of this sample is uncertain. The sample consisted of peripheral blood. For the CDR3, the DNA is TGTGCCAGCAGGCTAGCGGGGACCACAGATACGCAGTATTTT. It encodes CASRLAGTTDTQYF.